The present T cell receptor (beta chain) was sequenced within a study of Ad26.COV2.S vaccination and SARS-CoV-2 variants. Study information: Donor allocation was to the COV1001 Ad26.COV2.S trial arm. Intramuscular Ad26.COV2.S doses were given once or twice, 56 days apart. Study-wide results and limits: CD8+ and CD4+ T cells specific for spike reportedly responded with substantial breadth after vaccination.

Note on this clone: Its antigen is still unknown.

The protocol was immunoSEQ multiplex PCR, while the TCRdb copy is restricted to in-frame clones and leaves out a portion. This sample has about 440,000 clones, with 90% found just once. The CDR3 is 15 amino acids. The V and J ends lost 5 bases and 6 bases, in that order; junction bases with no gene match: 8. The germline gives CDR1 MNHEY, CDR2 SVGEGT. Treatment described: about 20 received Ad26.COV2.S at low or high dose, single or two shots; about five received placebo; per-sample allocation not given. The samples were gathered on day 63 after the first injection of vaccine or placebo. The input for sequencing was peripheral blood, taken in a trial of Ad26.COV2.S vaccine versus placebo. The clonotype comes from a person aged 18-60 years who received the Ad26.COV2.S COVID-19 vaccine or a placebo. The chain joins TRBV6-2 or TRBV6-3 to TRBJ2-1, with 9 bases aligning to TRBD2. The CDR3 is CASSHSDSGSNEQFF. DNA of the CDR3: TGTGCCAGCAGTCACAGCGATAGCGGGAGCAATGAGCAGTTCTTC.